This entry concerns a single TCR beta chain. Its antigen is undetermined. The treatment: roughly ten-day PBMC culture with coronavirus spike peptide pools or control peptides (ViraFEST assay). Fresh IL-2 medium was used to replace half of the medium on days 3 and 7. Once obtained from cultured CD4+ T cells, the DNA was sequenced using the Oncomine TCR Beta short-read assay. TCRdb recomputed calls from the PCR reads with MiXCR, one row per CDR3 protein. This table holds 13,000 to 15,000 distinct CDR3 sequences, about 51% found once. The sample belongs to a study of vaccination and CD4 T cells after COVID-19. Study-wide context: Six male and four female convalescents took part, two of them Hispanic. Investigators took post-vaccine samples a median approximately 72 days after dose two, within a range of 14 to 241.

The TCR sequence derives from a human donor who had recovered from COVID-19. Specimen: CD4+ T cells from blood, cultured in vitro.

CDR3 DNA: TGTGCCAGCAGCCAAGGACAAGGGGTAAACACGGATACGCAGTATTTT. Translating it yields CASSQGQGVNTDTQYF. The chain combines TRBV7-2 with TRBJ2-3; a weak D match, TRBD1 (5 bases). Germline CDR1 reads SGHTA; CDR2 reads FQGNSA. The V gene lost 5 bases and the J gene lost 6 bases, with 21 bases spanning the gap. This CDR3 comprises 16 residues. Looking up the rest from reference TRBV7-2 and TRBJ2-3 gives the full variable domain: GAGVSQSPSNKVTEKGKDVELRCDPISGHTALYWYRQSLGQGLEFLIYFQGNSAPDKSGLPSDRFSAERTGGSVSTLTIQRTQQEDSAVYLCASSQGQGVNTDTQYFGPGTRLTVL.